The rows below give T cell receptor beta chains drawn from one sample of a study of cytomegalovirus exposure and HLA in healthy donors. Here immunoSEQ multiplex PCR was the method, and the copy in TCRdb shows in-frame clones only, minus some. The data contain approximately 220,000 clones, nearly 80% of them singletons. The sample taken for sequencing was PBMCs. The origin of the receptors is a man aged 18 to 29 in good health and CMV-seronegative. Each CDR3 is given with its conserved first and last residue. A D gene is named only where the DNA matches it firmly. The size field is filled for only some rows; it gives once, few, many or a size class.

cdr3_aa,cdr3_nt,d_call,v_call,clone_size,j_call
CASSQSGLADSSYEQYF,TGCGCCAGCAGTCAATCTGGCCTTGCGGACAGCTCCTATGAGCAGTACTTC,.,TRBV23-1,.,TRBJ2-7
CASSPRTGGDYEQYF,TGTGCCAGCTCACCAAGGACAGGGGGGGACTACGAGCAGTACTTC,TRBD1,TRBV18,.,TRBJ2-7
CASSLVGDGKAFF,TGTGCCAGCAGCTTAGTAGGAGACGGAAAAGCTTTCTTT,.,TRBV7-2,.,TRBJ1-1
CSSRGNTDTQYF,TGTTCCAGCCGGGGGAACACAGATACGCAGTATTTT,.,TRBV7-9,.,TRBJ2-3
CASSNGSGTGGYEQYF,TGTGCCAGCAGCAATGGCTCCGGGACAGGGGGTTACGAGCAGTACTTC,.,TRBV21-1,.,TRBJ2-7
CASSDQRTDTQYF,TGTGCCAGCAGTGACCAACGGACAGATACGCAGTATTTT,.,TRBV6-4,.,TRBJ2-3
CASRASGGAGDTQYF,TGTGCCAGCAGGGCAAGCGGGGGCGCGGGAGATACGCAGTATTTT,TRBD2,TRBV2,.,TRBJ2-3
CAWSGTGRGNYGYTF,TGTGCCTGGAGTGGGACAGGGAGGGGAAACTATGGCTACACCTTC,TRBD1,TRBV30,few,TRBJ1-2
CASSFLPGQGNYGYTF,TGTGCCAGCAGTTTCCTACCGGGACAGGGGAACTATGGCTACACCTTC,TRBD1,TRBV27,.,TRBJ1-2
CASSMVVTGESYNEQFF,TGTGCCAGTAGTATGGTTGTAACAGGGGAGTCCTACAATGAGCAGTTCTTC,TRBD1,TRBV19,.,TRBJ2-1
CASGAGEGYGYTF,TGTGCCAGCGGTGCAGGGGAAGGCTATGGCTACACCTTC,.,TRBV2,.,TRBJ1-2
CASRAGTEGDTQYF,TGTGCCAGCAGGGCCGGGACTGAGGGAGATACGCAGTATTTT,.,TRBV2,.,TRBJ2-3
CAWSRDRGIRSGANVLTF,TGTGCCTGGAGTCGAGACAGGGGGATTCGATCTGGGGCCAACGTCCTGACTTTC,TRBD1,TRBV30,.,TRBJ2-6
CASSYGLAGDEQYF,TGTGCCAGCAGTTACGGACTAGCGGGAGACGAGCAGTACTTC,TRBD2,TRBV6-5,.,TRBJ2-7
CASSSHSGGADTQYF,TGTGCCAGCAGCTCGCACAGTGGCGGGGCAGATACGCAGTATTTT,.,TRBV7-3,.,TRBJ2-3
CASAAQGTGYTF,TGTGCCAGCGCCGCCCAGGGAACGGGCTACACCTTC,.,TRBV5-6,.,TRBJ1-2
CASSPGLYTGELFF,TGTGCCAGCAGTCCGGGACTATACACCGGGGAGCTGTTTTTT,TRBD2,TRBV27,.,TRBJ2-2
CASSSPGPNTGELFF,TGTGCCAGCAGCTCGCCCGGTCCGAACACCGGGGAGCTGTTTTTT,.,TRBV5-4,.,TRBJ2-2
CATKGTSPYQETQYF,TGTGCCACTAAGGGGACTAGCCCGTACCAAGAGACCCAGTACTTC,TRBD2,TRBV28,.,TRBJ2-5
CAVGDRTQETQYF,TGTGCGGTGGGGGACAGGACCCAAGAGACCCAGTACTTC,TRBD1,TRBV7-6,.,TRBJ2-5
CAWNVEAGGGVAFF,TGTGCCTGGAACGTGGAGGCAGGGGGCGGAGTGGCTTTCTTT,TRBD1,TRBV30,.,TRBJ1-1
CSSSLGAGVMNTEAFF,TGTTCCAGCAGCTTAGGGGCAGGGGTTATGAACACTGAAGCTTTCTTT,.,TRBV7-9,.,TRBJ1-1
CASSSTGHGRDTQYF,TGTGCCAGCAGCTCTACGGGACACGGTCGAGATACGCAGTATTTT,.,TRBV5-8,.,TRBJ2-3
CAWSPLEQAFF,TGTGCCTGGAGTCCACTCGAACAAGCTTTCTTT,.,TRBV30,.,TRBJ1-1
CASSFQGYGAFF,TGTGCCAGCAGTTTCCAGGGGTATGGCGCTTTCTTT,.,TRBV28,few,TRBJ1-1
CASRQGADGYTF,TGTGCCAGCAGACAGGGGGCGGATGGCTACACCTTC,TRBD1,TRBV6-5,.,TRBJ1-2
CASSSLAGASTDTQYF,TGTGCCAGCAGCTCCCTAGCGGGGGCGAGCACAGATACGCAGTATTTT,TRBD2,TRBV7-8,.,TRBJ2-3
CASSEHGTRDSSGANVLTF,TGTGCCAGCAGTGAACATGGGACAAGGGATTCCTCTGGGGCCAACGTCCTGACTTTC,.,TRBV6-1,.,TRBJ2-6
CASRIPGPIGEQYF,TGTGCCAGCAGAATTCCGGGCCCCATCGGGGAGCAGTACTTC,.,TRBV6-5,once,TRBJ2-5
CASSLYAPGEYTGELFF,TGCGCCAGCAGCTTGTACGCCCCAGGGGAATACACCGGGGAGCTGTTTTTT,.,TRBV5-1,.,TRBJ2-2
CASSLSGPAVNTGELFF,TGCGCCAGCAGCTTGAGCGGTCCTGCGGTGAACACCGGGGAGCTGTTTTTT,.,TRBV5-1,.,TRBJ2-2
CATSRGGGTPQPQHF,TGTGCCACCAGCAGAGGAGGGGGCACACCTCAGCCCCAGCATTTT,TRBD1,TRBV15,.,TRBJ1-5
CASSSQTGETEAFF,TGTGCCAGTAGCAGCCAGACGGGAGAGACTGAAGCTTTCTTT,.,TRBV19,.,TRBJ1-1
CASSLLAEGSYNEQFF,TGTGCCAGCAGTTTATTAGCAGAGGGCTCCTACAATGAGCAGTTCTTC,.,TRBV27,.,TRBJ2-1
CASSSGTGELFF,TGTGCCAGCAGTTCAGGGACCGGGGAGCTGTTTTTT,.,TRBV11-3,.,TRBJ2-2
CASSPMEQGNSGRAVYNEQFF,TGTGCTAGCAGCCCTATGGAACAGGGGAATAGCGGGAGGGCCGTCTACAATGAGCAGTTCTTC,TRBD2,TRBV7-7,.,TRBJ2-1
CASTLITGGNEQFF,TGTGCCAGCACCCTAATTACAGGGGGCAATGAGCAGTTCTTC,TRBD1,TRBV28,.,TRBJ2-1
CAISELTTSGFTDTQYF,TGTGCCATCAGTGAGTTAACGACTAGCGGGTTCACAGATACGCAGTATTTT,TRBD2,TRBV10-3,.,TRBJ2-3
CASSFGLAMNTGELFF,TGTGCCAGCAGCTTTGGACTAGCCATGAACACCGGGGAGCTGTTTTTT,TRBD2,TRBV7-8,.,TRBJ2-2
CASSLAMSYEAFF,TGTGCCAGCAGCTTAGCGATGAGTTATGAAGCTTTCTTT,.,TRBV7-8,few,TRBJ1-1
CASKTGPNTGELFF,TGTGCCAGCAAGACAGGGCCGAACACCGGGGAGCTGTTTTTT,TRBD1,TRBV9,.,TRBJ2-2
CASSPEVGTGGNEQYF,TGTGCCAGCTCACCGGAGGTCGGGACAGGGGGCAACGAGCAGTACTTC,TRBD1,TRBV18,few,TRBJ2-7
CAGGLAGGQRETQYF,TGTGCCGGTGGACTAGCGGGGGGGCAAAGAGAGACCCAGTACTTC,TRBD2,TRBV30,few,TRBJ2-5
CATAGYNSGNTIYF,TGTGCCACCGCAGGGTATAACTCTGGAAACACCATATATTTT,.,TRBV19,.,TRBJ1-3
CALEGAGGRYNSPLHF,TGTGCCTTGGAGGGGGCGGGGGGTCGATATAATTCACCCCTCCACTTT,TRBD1,TRBV30,.,TRBJ1-6